This record covers a single TCR beta chain. The CDR3 covers 16 residues. The V end lost 0 bases, the J end lost 3 bases, and 15 bases lay between the germline ends. Germline CDR1 is SGHNT and CDR2 is YENEEA. The age range of participants was about 18 to 89 years, with residence in around 22 US areas. This sample stems from a study of blood T cell repertoires in COVID-19. At the level of the study: PBMCs, B-cell-depleted T cells, or T cells provided the cDNA or gDNA that made up the material.

Repertoires were generated with immunoSEQ multiplex PCR, while TCRdb's copy carries only in-frame clones and drops some. In the table there are about 220,000 clones, roughly 90% of which are singletons. The receptor's source is a young woman who had recovered from COVID-19. Sample: PBMCs or T cells enriched from blood (not recorded which). The rearrangement links TRBV11-3 to TRBJ2-7; D is possibly TRBD1 (6 bases). The CDR3, as DNA: TGTGCCAGCAGCTTAGATCCTGGACAGCCCTTCTACGAGCAGTACTTC. As protein: CASSLDPGQPFYEQYF.